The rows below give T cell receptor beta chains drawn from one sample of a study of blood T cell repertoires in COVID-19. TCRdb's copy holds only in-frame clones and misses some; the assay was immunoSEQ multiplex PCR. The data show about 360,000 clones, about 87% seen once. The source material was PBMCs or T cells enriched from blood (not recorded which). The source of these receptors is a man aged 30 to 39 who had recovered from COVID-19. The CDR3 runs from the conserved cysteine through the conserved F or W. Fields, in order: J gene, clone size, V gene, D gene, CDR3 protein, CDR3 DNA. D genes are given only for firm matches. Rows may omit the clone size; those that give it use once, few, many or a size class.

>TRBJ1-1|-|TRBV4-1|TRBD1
CASSQEPRGRNEAFF
TGCGCCAGCAGCCAAGAACCCAGGGGGCGCAACGAGGCTTTCTTT
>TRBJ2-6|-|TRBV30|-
CAWRAPGQGSGANVLTF
TGTGCCTGGAGGGCTCCGGGACAAGGCTCTGGGGCCAACGTCCTGACTTTC
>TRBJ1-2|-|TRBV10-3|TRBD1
CAISWDPGQGSATYGYTF
TGTGCCATCAGTTGGGATCCGGGACAGGGTTCCGCGACCTATGGCTACACCTTC
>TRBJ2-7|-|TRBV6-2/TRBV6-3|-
CASSLAGLTYEQYF
TGTGCCAGCAGCCTTGCGGGCCTAACCTACGAGCAGTACTTC
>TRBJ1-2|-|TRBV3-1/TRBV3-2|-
CASSQEPGNYGYTF
TGTGCCAGCAGCCAAGAACCGGGAAACTATGGCTACACCTTC
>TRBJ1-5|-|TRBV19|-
CASSIVGPGGDQPQHF
TGTGCCAGTAGTATCGTCGGGCCCGGGGGGGATCAGCCCCAGCATTTT
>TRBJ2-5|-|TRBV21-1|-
CASSDNRQYPQETQYF
TGTGCCAGCAGCGATAACAGGCAGTACCCCCAAGAGACCCAGTACTTC
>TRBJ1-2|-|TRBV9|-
CASSAAVGPNHGYTF
TGTGCCAGCAGCGCCGCAGTGGGGCCTAATCATGGCTACACCTTC
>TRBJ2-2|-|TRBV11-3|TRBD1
CASSPGGTDTGELFF
TGTGCCAGCAGCCCAGGGGGTACGGACACCGGGGAGCTGTTTTTT
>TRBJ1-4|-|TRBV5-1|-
CASSLRGGSEKLFF
TGCGCCAGCAGCTTGAGGGGGGGAAGTGAAAAACTGTTTTTT
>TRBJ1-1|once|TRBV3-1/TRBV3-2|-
CASSPSHWGGEAFF
TGTGCCAGCAGCCCAAGCCATTGGGGCGGAGAAGCTTTCTTT
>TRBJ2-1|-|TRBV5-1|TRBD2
CASSFSLAGEYNEQFF
TGCGCCAGCAGCTTCTCTCTAGCGGGGGAATACAATGAGCAGTTCTTC
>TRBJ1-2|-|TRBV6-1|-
CASSENGGYGYTF
TGTGCCAGCAGTGAGAACGGCGGCTATGGCTACACCTTC
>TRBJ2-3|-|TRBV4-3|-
CASSQGGSTDTQYF
TGCGCCAGCAGCCAAGGCGGGAGCACAGATACGCAGTATTTT
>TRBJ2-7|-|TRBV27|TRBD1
CASSWTGGRGDEQYF
TGTGCCAGCAGTTGGACAGGGGGCAGGGGCGACGAGCAGTACTTC
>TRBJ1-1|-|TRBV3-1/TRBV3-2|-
CASRPFRRIISEAFF
TGTGCCAGCAGACCCTTCCGCAGGATCATTTCTGAAGCTTTCTTT
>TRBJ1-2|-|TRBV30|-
CAWTNGLNYGYTF
TGTGCCTGGACCAACGGGTTAAACTATGGCTACACCTTC
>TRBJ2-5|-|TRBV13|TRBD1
CASSLRSTPGQVRETQYF
TGTGCCAGCAGCTTGCGTAGCACACCGGGACAGGTGAGGGAGACCCAGTACTTC
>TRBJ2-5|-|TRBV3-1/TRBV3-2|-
CASSAAPRDQETQYF
TGTGCCAGCAGCGCGGCCCCGAGGGACCAAGAGACCCAGTACTTC
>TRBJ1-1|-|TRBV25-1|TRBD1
CASSSDRGLFTEAFF
TGTGCCAGCAGTTCCGACAGGGGGCTTTTCACTGAAGCTTTCTTT
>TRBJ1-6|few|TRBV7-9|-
CASSLATRGSYNSPLHF
TGTGCCAGCAGCTTAGCGACCCGGGGCTCCTATAATTCACCCCTCCACTTT
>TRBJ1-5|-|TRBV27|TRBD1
CASSSDRGNQPQHF
TGTGCCAGCAGTTCTGACAGGGGAAATCAGCCCCAGCATTTT
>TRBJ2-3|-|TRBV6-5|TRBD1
CASSYGTGGFTDTQYF
TGTGCCAGCAGTTACGGGACAGGGGGTTTTACAGATACGCAGTATTTT
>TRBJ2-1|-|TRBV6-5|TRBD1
CAGKAGQGNEQFF
TGTGCCGGTAAAGCGGGACAGGGGAATGAGCAGTTCTTC
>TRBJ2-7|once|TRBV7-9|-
CASSMTLDGSYEQYF
TGTGCCAGCAGCATGACCCTAGACGGATCCTACGAGCAGTACTTC
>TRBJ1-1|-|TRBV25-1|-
CASSEGALLAFF
TGTGCCAGCAGTGAAGGGGCCCTCTTGGCTTTCTTT
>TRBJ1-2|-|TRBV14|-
CASSQDRNYGYTF
TGTGCCAGCAGCCAGGACAGAAACTATGGCTACACCTTC
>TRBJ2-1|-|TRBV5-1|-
CASSRRGLHNEQFF
TGCGCCAGCAGCCGGCGGGGATTACACAATGAGCAGTTCTTC
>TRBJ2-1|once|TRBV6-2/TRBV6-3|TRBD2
CASSYSGTRNEQFF
TGTGCCAGCAGTTACTCCGGGACTAGGAATGAGCAGTTCTTC
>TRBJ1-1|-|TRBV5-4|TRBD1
CASSLRDRNTEAFF
TGTGCCAGCAGCTTAAGGGACAGGAACACTGAAGCTTTCTTT
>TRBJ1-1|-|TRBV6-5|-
CASRTTVNTEAFF
TGTGCCAGCAGGACCACAGTGAACACTGAAGCTTTCTTT
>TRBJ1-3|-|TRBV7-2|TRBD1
CASSYGTGGESGNTIYF
TGTGCCAGCAGCTATGGGACAGGGGGCGAATCTGGAAACACCATATATTTT
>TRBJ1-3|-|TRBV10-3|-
CAISGNRIEVGNTIYF
TGTGCCATCAGTGGGAACAGAATAGAAGTCGGAAACACCATATATTTT
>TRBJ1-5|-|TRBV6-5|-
CASSLTAGGNQPQHF
TGTGCCAGCAGTTTGACGGCGGGGGGCAATCAGCCCCAGCATTTT
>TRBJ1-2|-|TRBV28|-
CASKVIGDYGYTF
TGTGCCAGCAAGGTGATAGGGGACTATGGCTACACCTTC
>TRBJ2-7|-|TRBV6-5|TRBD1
CASSSRDRSSYEQYF
TGTGCCAGCAGTAGCCGGGACAGGAGCTCCTACGAGCAGTACTTC
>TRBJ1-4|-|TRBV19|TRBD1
CASSTGQGYYLLKTNEKLFF
TGTGCCAGTAGCACGGGACAGGGGTATTATTTATTGAAAACTAATGAAAAACTGTTTTTT
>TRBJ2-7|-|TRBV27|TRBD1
CASSRQGVSYEQYF
TGTGCCAGCAGCCGACAGGGAGTTTCCTACGAGCAGTACTTC
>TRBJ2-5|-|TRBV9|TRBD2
CASSSRTSEETQYF
TGTGCCAGCAGCTCCAGGACTAGCGAAGAGACCCAGTACTTC
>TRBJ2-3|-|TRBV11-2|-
CASSLELGARTDTQYF
TGTGCCAGCAGCTTAGAACTGGGGGCCCGCACAGATACGCAGTATTTT
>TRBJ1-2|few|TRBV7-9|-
CASSSHRERNTLF
TGTGCCAGCAGCTCCCACAGGGAGAGGAACACACTATTC
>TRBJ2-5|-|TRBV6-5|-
CASRPPGVQETQYF
TGTGCCAGCAGGCCACCGGGAGTCCAAGAGACCCAGTACTTC